The 24 T cell receptor beta chains reported below all come from one sample, sequenced in a study of shared clonotypes between healthy human individuals. This table comes from immunoSEQ multiplex PCR, and its TCRdb copy is limited to in-frame clones, with some not included. Of millions of clones listed, 85% to 95% are singletons. Specimen: naive CD4+ T cells sorted from blood. As for subset: CD45RA+ positively selected. The origin of the receptors is a man between 18 and 29 years old in good health.

The genes are TRBV25-1 and TRBJ1-4; D is possibly TRBD1 (5 bases). V was pared by 1 base and J by 3 bases, with 6 bases between. CDR1 MGHDK and CDR2 SYGVNS come from the germline V gene. This CDR3 spans 14 amino acids. The CDR3 is CASSELGPNEKLFF. In DNA form, the CDR3 reads TGTGCCAGCAGTGAATTGGGACCTAATGAAAAACTGTTTTTT.

The genes are TRBV12-5 and TRBJ1-1; a weak D match, TRBD1 (5 bases). Germline CDR1 LGHNT, CDR2 FRNRAP. Trimming cost V 9 bases and J 0 bases, with 11 bases left between them. The CDR3 contains 13 residues. CDR3 loop: CASRPGLNTEAFF. Written as DNA, the CDR3 is TGTGCTAGCCGGCCGGGGCTGAACACTGAAGCTTTCTTT.

V is TRBV20-1 and J is TRBJ2-5; D call uncertain. Per the germline V gene, CDR1 is DFQATT and CDR2 is SNEGSKA (reference sequence). The CDR3 covers 10 residues. Trimming pared 5 bases from V and 5 bases from J, leaving 6 bases between. CDR3 loop: CSAEDETQYF. The CDR3 DNA sequence: TGCAGTGCTGAAGATGAGACCCAGTACTTC.

This chain connects TRBV5-6 to TRBJ1-5, with D perhaps TRBD1 (6 bases). Germline assignment: CDR1 SGHDT and CDR2 YYEEEE. The CDR3 covers 13 residues. Trimming took 4 bases from V and 6 from J, leaving 11 bases between them. CDR3 sequence reads: CASSQRGGQPQHF. DNA for the CDR3: TGTGCCAGCAGCCAGCGAGGGGGTCAGCCCCAGCATTTT. The complete variable domain, with remaining parts taken from reference TRBV5-6 and TRBJ1-5, reads DAGVTQSPTHLIKTRGQQVTLRCSPKSGHDTVSWYQQALGQGPQFIFQYYEEEERQRGNFPDRFSGHQFPNYSSELNVNALLLGDSALYLCASSQRGGQPQHFGDGTRLSIL.

The chain joins TRBV7-9 to TRBJ1-1; no clear D gene. Trimming left V 6 bases short and J 1 base short, with 9 bases between. Germline values: CDR1 SEHNR, CDR2 FQNEAQ (reference sequence). The CDR3 loop spans 13 amino acids. The CDR3 region is CASSPDPNTEAFF. CDR3 sequence (DNA): TGTGCCAGCAGTCCCGACCCGAACACTGAAGCTTTCTTT.

This clone came up once. The chain couples TRBV6-5 to TRBJ2-7, with TRBD2 matching 10 bases. Trimming took 2 bases from V and 5 from J; bases not matched to a gene: 9. The CDR3 is 16 residues long. The germline V gene encodes CDR1 MNHEY and CDR2 SVGAGI. The CDR3 region is CASSYGASGGPHEQYF. CDR3 in DNA: TGTGCCAGCAGTTACGGGGCTAGCGGGGGCCCCCACGAGCAGTACTTC.

A word on this clone: This CDR3 is also generated by other DNA sequences in the sample. The J gene is TRBJ1-6, the V gene TRBV2, with a tentative D call TRBD1 (6 bases). The CDR3 runs 13 residues. Germline CDR1 reads SNHLY; CDR2 reads FYNNEI. Between the trimmed V and J ends, which lost 2 bases and 9 bases, there was a span of 8 bases. CDR3 sequence: CASSEQGSSPLHF. Here the CDR3 DNA reads TGTGCCAGCAGTGAACAGGGGAGTTCACCCCTCCACTTT.

V and J are TRBV7-9 and TRBJ1-5, with 7 bases matching TRBD1. The CDR3 runs 17 residues. Germline V gene data show CDR1 as SEHNR and CDR2 as FQNEAQ (reference sequence). After removal of 3 bases from V and 4 bases from J, the junction contained 12 bases not matched to a gene. The CDR3 region is CASSFTLTTGRNQPQHF. CDR3 nucleotide sequence: TGTGCCAGCAGCTTCACTTTAACGACAGGGAGAAATCAGCCCCAGCATTTT.

This chain joins TRBV6-5 and TRBJ1-6; 9 bases are a match to TRBD1. This CDR3 is built from 14 residues. The V and J ends lost 6 bases and 8 bases, in that order; junction bases with no gene match: 5. Germline CDR1 MNHEY, CDR2 SVGAGI. Written as DNA, the CDR3 is TGTGCCAGCAGCCGGACAGGGGAAGATTCACCCCTCCACTTT. Protein product: CASSRTGEDSPLHF.

This chain links TRBV5-1 with TRBJ2-2; TRBD2 matches at 9 bases. The CDR3 contains 15 residues. The V segment lost 5 bases and the J segment 5 bases; nucleotides outside the gene matches: 7. The germline CDR1 and CDR2 sequences are SGHRS and YFSETQ. The chain's CDR3 is CASSFSGRATGELFF. In DNA form, the CDR3 reads TGCGCCAGCAGTTTTAGCGGGAGAGCGACCGGGGAGCTGTTTTTT.

The rearrangement joins TRBV7-2 to TRBJ1-2; D perhaps matches TRBD1 (6 bases). Deletions cut 5 bases from V and 8 bases from J, with 18 bases between. Germline lookup yields CDR1 SGHTA and CDR2 FQGNSA. This CDR3 comprises 14 residues. The CDR3 loop reads CASSPTGIKYGYTF. In DNA, the CDR3 is TGTGCCAGCAGCCCAACAGGGATCAAGTACGGCTACACCTTC.

This clone has just one count. The chain joins TRBV6-6 to TRBJ2-1; TRBD1 might be the D (5 bases). With 3 bases removed from V and 7 bases from J, the gap between germline ends came to 7 bases. The CDR3 runs to 12 residues. Germline V CDR1 and CDR2: MNHNY, SVGAGI (reference sequence). The CDR3 here is CASSYRGNEQFF. CDR3 DNA sequence: TGTGCCAGCAGTTATAGGGGTAATGAGCAGTTCTTC.

The rearrangement links TRBV9 to TRBJ2-7, with TRBD1 matching 8 bases. Germline-derived CDR1 and CDR2 are SGDLS and YYNGEE. V gave up 4 bases and J gave up 4 bases; unmatched junction bases: 13. The CDR3 contains 16 residues. The CDR3 DNA reads TGTGCCAGCAGCCCTAGACAGGGGACGACCGGGTACGAGCAGTACTTC. Translated: CASSPRQGTTGYEQYF.

This clone is a singleton in its sample. The chain couples TRBV10-3 to TRBJ2-2; D remains ambiguous. Trimming stripped 1 base from V and 8 bases from J, with 5 bases between. Per germline, CDR1 ENHRY and CDR2 SYGVKD. The CDR3 contains 12 residues. CDR3 sequence: CAISEWAGELFF. The CDR3 bases are TGTGCCATCAGTGAGTGGGCTGGGGAGCTGTTTTTT.

A word on this clone: Other nucleotide sequences from this sample produce the same CDR3. The genes are TRBV18 and TRBJ2-2, with TRBD1 matching 9 bases. Germline-derived CDR1 and CDR2 are KGHSH and LQKENI. The CDR3 extends over 14 amino acids. V lost 3 bases, J lost 6 bases, and 2 bases stayed unmatched. This CDR3 reads CASSPRQGAGELFF. In nucleotides, the CDR3 is TGTGCCAGCTCACCGCGACAGGGGGCCGGGGAGCTGTTTTTT.

The chain is built from TRBV10-3 and TRBJ2-7; the match to TRBD2 covers 12 bases. With V trimmed by 11 bases and J by 10 bases, 6 bases remained unmatched. Germline-derived CDR1 and CDR2 are ENHRY and SYGVKD. The CDR3 has 11 residues. Here the CDR3 DNA reads TGTGCCTTCGGACTAGCGGGATCCCAGTACTTC. This sequence encodes CAFGLAGSQYF.

This chain connects TRBV10-1 to TRBJ2-7, with D unresolved. This CDR3 contains 14 residues. Trimming stripped 0 bases from V and 6 bases from J, with 12 bases between. Per germline, CDR1 WNHNN and CDR2 SYGVQD (reference sequence). CDR3 in amino acids: CASSESVRTGEQYF. The DNA of the CDR3 is TGCGCCAGCAGTGAGTCGGTTAGAACGGGCGAGCAGTACTTC.

This chain joins TRBV7-2 and TRBJ2-5, with TRBD1 matching 8 bases. Germline values: CDR1 SGHTA, CDR2 FQGNSA. V trimming: 3 bases; J trimming: 3 bases; junction bases outside the gene matches: 6. The CDR3 consists of 15 residues. DNA for the CDR3: TGTGCCAGCAGCTTGGCCGGGACAGGTGAAGAGACCCAGTACTTC. Translating it yields CASSLAGTGEETQYF.

V gene TRBV7-2 combines with J gene TRBJ1-3; perhaps TRBD1 as D (6 bases). Trimming removed 6 bases at V and 3 bases at J, with 18 bases between. The CDR3 totals 16 residues. In germline, CDR1 is SGHTA, CDR2 FQGNSA. The CDR3 region has the DNA TGTGCCAGCAGACCCGGCCTGGGGGCGCATGGAAACACCATATATTTT. Amino acids: CASRPGLGAHGNTIYF.

This clone was counted a single time. V gene TRBV10-2 combines with J gene TRBJ1-2, with a weak D call TRBD1 (5 bases). The CDR3 length is 14 residues. Per germline, CDR1 WSHSY and CDR2 SAAADI. V lost 1 base, J lost 7 bases, and 13 bases lay in between. The CDR3: CASSEFAGNLGYTF. CDR3 coding DNA: TGCGCCAGCAGTGAGTTCGCAGGGAATCTTGGCTACACCTTC.

J is TRBJ2-4 and V is TRBV12-5; TRBD2 is a possible D gene (6 bases). The CDR3 sequence is 18 residues long. Germline CDR1 LGHNT, CDR2 FRNRAP. V was pared by 3 bases and J by 0 bases, with 18 bases between. The DNA for the CDR3 is TGTGCTAGTGGTTTTCGGGCGGGGTCTACTTTAGCCAAAAACATTCAGTACTTC. It is translated as CASGFRAGSTLAKNIQYF.

The chain carries TRBV6-5 and TRBJ1-2, with 9 bases that match TRBD1. J was trimmed by 4 bases and V by 2 bases; bases with no gene match: 2. The CDR3 runs to 14 residues. From germline, CDR1 is MNHEY and CDR2 SVGAGI. The CDR3 sequence is CASSYGQGIYGYTF. The CDR3 DNA is TGTGCCAGCAGTTACGGACAGGGGATCTATGGCTACACCTTC.

In the case of this clone: Other DNA sequences in the same sample also yield this CDR3. CDR3 DNA sequence: TGCGCCAGCAGCCCCGGGACAGGGTGGTCCTACGAGCAGTACTTC. Encoded protein: CASSPGTGWSYEQYF. The rearrangement uses TRBV5-1 and TRBJ2-7; TRBD1 aligns across 9 bases. There are 15 residues in the CDR3. With V trimmed by 4 bases and J by 1 base, 6 bases remained unmatched. Germline V gives CDR1 SGHRS, CDR2 YFSETQ.

The chain joins TRBV6-1 to TRBJ1-5, with unresolved D. From germline, CDR1 is MNHNS and CDR2 SASEGT. V was cut by 5 bases and J by 2 bases, with 13 bases left in between. The CDR3 spans 15 residues. The CDR3 sequence: CASSSVAGGNQPQHF. CDR3 in DNA: TGTGCCAGCAGTTCGGTCGCAGGAGGCAATCAGCCCCAGCATTTT.